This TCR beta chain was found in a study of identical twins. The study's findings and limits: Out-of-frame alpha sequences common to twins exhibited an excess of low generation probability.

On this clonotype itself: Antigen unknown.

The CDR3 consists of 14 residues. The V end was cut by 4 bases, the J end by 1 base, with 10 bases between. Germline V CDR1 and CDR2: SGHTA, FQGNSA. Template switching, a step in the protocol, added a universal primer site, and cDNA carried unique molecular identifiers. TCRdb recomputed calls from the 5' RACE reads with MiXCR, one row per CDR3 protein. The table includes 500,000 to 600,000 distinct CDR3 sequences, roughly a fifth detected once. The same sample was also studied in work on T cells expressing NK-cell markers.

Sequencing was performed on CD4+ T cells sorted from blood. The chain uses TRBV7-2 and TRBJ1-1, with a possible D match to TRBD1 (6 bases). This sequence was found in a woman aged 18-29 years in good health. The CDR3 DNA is TGTGCCAGCAGCTCGTGGGGGCCGAACACTGAAGCTTTCTTT. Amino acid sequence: CASSSWGPNTEAFF.